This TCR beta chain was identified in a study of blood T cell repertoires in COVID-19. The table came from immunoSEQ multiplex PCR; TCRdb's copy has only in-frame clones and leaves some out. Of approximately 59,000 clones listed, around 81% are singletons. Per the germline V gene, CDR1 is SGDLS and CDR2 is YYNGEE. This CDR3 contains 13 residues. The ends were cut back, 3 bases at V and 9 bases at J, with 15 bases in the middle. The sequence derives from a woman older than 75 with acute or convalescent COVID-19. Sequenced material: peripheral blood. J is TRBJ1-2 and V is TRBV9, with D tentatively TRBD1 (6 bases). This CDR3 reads CASSDDRRNSYTF. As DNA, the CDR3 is TGTGCCAGCAGCGACGACAGGAGAAATAGCTACACCTTC.